A selection of T cell receptor beta chains follows, all from one sample in a study of T cells after yellow fever vaccination. TCRdb re-analysed the 5' RACE reads in MiXCR, keeping a single row per CDR3 protein. The sample consists of 120,000 or so distinct CDR3 sequences, over 12% of them appearing once. The sequencing used CD8+ T cells sorted from PBMCs, collected 5 days after the yellow fever booster vaccination. Receptor source: a man between 18 and 35 years old who received the YFV17D yellow fever vaccine. Each CDR3 is given with its conserved first and last residue. Each record gives: J gene, D gene, V gene, clone size, CDR3 protein, CDR3 DNA. D genes are given only for firm matches. Size tells how often a clone was seen (once, few, many) or the class of an expanded clone, and some rows leave it out.

>TRBJ2-3|TRBD2|TRBV4-2|NA
CASSPSGGYTDTQYF
TGTGCCAGCAGCCCCAGCGGGGGATACACAGATACGCAGTATTTT
>TRBJ2-1|TRBD2|TRBV7-9|few
CASSRGTSGDNEQFF
TGTGCCAGCAGCCGAGGGACTAGCGGGGACAATGAGCAGTTCTTC
>TRBJ1-2|NA|TRBV5-4|NA
CASSLQFANYGYTF
TGTGCCAGCAGCTTGCAGTTTGCTAACTATGGCTACACCTTC
>TRBJ2-1|NA|TRBV29-1|few
CSVEAWDSRGNEQFF
TGCAGCGTTGAAGCGTGGGACTCACGAGGGAATGAGCAGTTCTTC
>TRBJ2-5|NA|TRBV4-2|NA
CASSQGGDKETQYF
TGTGCCAGCAGCCAAGGGGGGGACAAAGAGACCCAGTACTTC
>TRBJ1-2|NA|TRBV9|NA
CASSEYNSHDGYTF
TGTGCCAGCAGTGAGTACAATTCCCACGATGGCTACACCTTC
>TRBJ2-5|TRBD2|TRBV6-2/TRBV6-3|NA
CASSYVLAETQYF
TGTGCCAGCAGTTACGTACTAGCGGAGACCCAGTACTTC
>TRBJ1-2|NA|TRBV4-1|NA
CASSQVGGHGYTF
TGCGCCAGCAGCCAGGTTGGAGGTCATGGCTACACCTTC
>TRBJ2-1|TRBD2|TRBV20-1|NA
CSAGGLAGAIYNEQFF
TGCAGTGCTGGGGGACTAGCGGGGGCCATCTACAATGAGCAGTTCTTC
>TRBJ2-4|TRBD2|TRBV13|few
CASAVGTSGEGAKNIQYF
TGTGCCAGCGCCGTGGGGACTAGCGGCGAAGGGGCCAAAAACATTCAGTACTTC
>TRBJ1-6|TRBD1|TRBV5-5|NA
CASSLVRTGGSPLHF
TGTGCCAGCAGCTTAGTTCGGACAGGAGGTTCACCCCTCCACTTT
>TRBJ1-1|NA|TRBV5-1|few
CASSAGSYTEAFF
TGCGCCAGCAGCGCCGGGTCTTACACTGAAGCTTTCTTT
>TRBJ2-1|TRBD2|TRBV5-1|few
CASSTGGAHNEQFF
TGCGCCAGCAGCACCGGGGGGGCCCACAATGAGCAGTTCTTC
>TRBJ2-5|NA|TRBV2|NA
CASNRFIGGQGSQYF
TGTGCCAGCAACCGGTTTATCGGGGGCCAGGGGTCCCAGTACTTC
>TRBJ2-4|NA|TRBV7-9|few
CASSFQGRGGKNIQYF
TGTGCCAGCAGCTTTCAAGGCAGGGGGGGCAAAAACATTCAGTACTTC
>TRBJ1-1|NA|TRBV4-3|NA
CASSARTGQVNTEAFF
TGCGCCAGCAGCGCCCGAACGGGACAAGTGAACACTGAAGCTTTCTTT
>TRBJ1-4|NA|TRBV9|NA
CASSVAGPGEKLFF
TGTGCCAGCAGCGTAGCTGGCCCGGGTGAAAAACTGTTTTTT
>TRBJ2-7|NA|TRBV4-1|NA
CASSQGTTGYEQYF
TGCGCCAGCAGCCAAGGGACCACAGGCTACGAGCAGTACTTC
>TRBJ2-1|TRBD2|TRBV6-1|NA
CASGSSGGFYNEQFF
TGTGCCAGCGGGTCTAGCGGGGGGTTCTACAATGAGCAGTTCTTC
>TRBJ2-1|TRBD2|TRBV7-8|NA
CASSHLSAGGPDEQFF
TGTGCCAGCAGCCATTTATCAGCGGGGGGGCCCGATGAGCAGTTCTTC
>TRBJ1-1|TRBD1|TRBV19|NA
CASSIWAGGLNTEAFF
TGTGCCAGTAGTATATGGGCAGGGGGATTGAACACTGAAGCTTTCTTT
>TRBJ2-7|NA|TRBV11-3|NA
CASSFRSAGYEQYF
TGTGCCAGCAGCTTCCGCTCGGCGGGCTACGAGCAGTACTTC
>TRBJ2-1|TRBD2|TRBV12-3/TRBV12-4|few
CASSLFGRGVPYNEQFF
TGTGCCAGCAGTTTATTTGGGCGGGGGGTCCCCTACAATGAGCAGTTCTTC
>TRBJ1-3|NA|TRBV7-9|few
CASTVPGGSSGNTIYF
TGTGCCAGCACCGTCCCCGGGGGGTCCTCCGGAAACACCATATATTTT
>TRBJ1-1|NA|TRBV29-1|NA
CGAGSEAFF
TGCGGGGCGGGTTCTGAAGCTTTCTTT
>TRBJ2-1|TRBD2|TRBV7-9|NA
CASSPLAGARYNEQFF
TGTGCCAGCAGCCCTCTAGCGGGGGCCAGATACAATGAGCAGTTCTTC
>TRBJ1-5|TRBD1|TRBV27|NA
CASSPQGVTYSNQPQHF
TGTGCCAGCAGTCCACAGGGGGTAACGTATAGCAATCAGCCCCAGCATTTT
>TRBJ2-3|NA|TRBV12-3/TRBV12-4|few
CASSQGRATDTQYF
TGTGCCAGCAGCCAGGGCCGAGCCACAGATACGCAGTATTTT
>TRBJ1-5|TRBD1|TRBV6-5|NA
CASRAQGPRRPQHF
TGTGCCAGCAGGGCACAGGGGCCCAGGCGGCCCCAGCATTTT
>TRBJ2-3|NA|TRBV20-1|few
CSARDVGLHADTQYF
TGCAGTGCTAGAGATGTAGGCCTCCACGCGGATACGCAGTATTTT
>TRBJ2-7|NA|TRBV7-9|few
CASSWDTGGQQYF
TGTGCCAGCTCCTGGGACACTGGGGGTCAGCAGTACTTC
>TRBJ2-1|NA|TRBV9|few
CASSVDWNNNEQFF
TGTGCCAGCAGCGTAGATTGGAACAACAATGAGCAGTTCTTC
>TRBJ1-4|NA|TRBV29-1|NA
CSVEYTGMGEKLFF
TGCAGCGTTGAGTATACAGGGATGGGTGAAAAACTGTTTTTT
>TRBJ1-1|NA|TRBV20-1|NA
CSADEGNTEAFF
TGCAGTGCTGATGAGGGAAACACTGAAGCTTTCTTT
>TRBJ2-5|NA|TRBV24-1|few
CATSERTTQETQYF
TGTGCCACCAGTGAGAGGACAACTCAAGAGACCCAGTACTTC
>TRBJ2-2|TRBD2|TRBV4-2|few
CASSQTFRGENTGELFF
TGTGCCAGCAGCCAAACATTTCGGGGGGAGAACACCGGGGAGCTGTTTTTT
>TRBJ2-5|TRBD1|TRBV2|few
CASSDRDRGAETQYF
TGTGCCAGCAGTGACCGGGACAGGGGGGCCGAGACCCAGTACTTC
>TRBJ2-2|TRBD1|TRBV19|NA
CASSERRDRGNTGELFF
TGTGCCAGTAGTGAGAGAAGGGACAGGGGTAACACCGGGGAGCTGTTTTTT
>TRBJ1-1|NA|TRBV12-3/TRBV12-4|NA
CASRQGSAEAFF
TGTGCCAGCCGCCAGGGGTCCGCTGAAGCTTTCTTT
>TRBJ2-1|TRBD1|TRBV4-1|many
CASSQDSGGGYNEQFF
TGCGCCAGCAGCCAAGATTCAGGGGGCGGTTACAATGAGCAGTTCTTC
>TRBJ2-7|NA|TRBV20-1|NA
CSARDRTGGAEQYF
TGCAGTGCTAGAGATAGAACAGGTGGGGCCGAGCAGTACTTC
>TRBJ2-2|TRBD2|TRBV24-1|few
CATSALTSGGSGELFF
TGTGCCACCAGTGCCCTTACTAGCGGGGGTTCCGGGGAGCTGTTTTTT
>TRBJ2-7|TRBD1|TRBV7-9|NA
CASRRPGQGTGEQYF
TGTGCCAGCAGGCGACCGGGACAGGGAACAGGCGAGCAGTACTTC
>TRBJ1-5|TRBD1|TRBV7-6|few
CASSSGTGGGQPQHF
TGTGCCAGCAGCTCCGGGACAGGGGGCGGGCAGCCCCAGCATTTT
>TRBJ2-3|NA|TRBV12-3/TRBV12-4|once
CASSYSGITDTQYF
TGTGCCAGCAGTTACAGCGGAATCACAGATACGCAGTATTTT
>TRBJ2-5|NA|TRBV9|few
CASSVGGGDQYF
TGTGCCAGCAGCGTAGGAGGAGGAGACCAGTACTTC
>TRBJ2-1|NA|TRBV4-3|many
CASSPYSGGGEQFF
TGCGCCAGCAGCCCCTACTCAGGGGGAGGTGAGCAGTTCTTC
>TRBJ2-3|TRBD2|TRBV20-1|NA
CSARGLAGDVRTDTQYF
TGCAGTGCTAGAGGGCTAGCGGGGGACGTTCGCACAGATACGCAGTATTTT
>TRBJ2-5|NA|TRBV29-1|NA
CSITEYQETQYF
TGCAGCATAACAGAGTACCAAGAGACCCAGTACTTC
>TRBJ2-3|TRBD2|TRBV20-1|NA
CSARDAGTSGGFRTDTQYF
TGCAGTGCTAGAGATGCCGGGACTAGCGGGGGATTCCGCACAGATACGCAGTATTTT